This TCR beta chain was recorded in a study of shared clonotypes between healthy human individuals (dated by TCRdb to the early 2020s). For the study in its entirety: The cohort included a few men and a couple of women between 18 and 49 years of age. For each donor, three plates each were used for CD4 naive and CD4 memory, two plates were used for CD8 naive, and one plate was used for CD8 memory. To estimate repertoire size and how much clonotype sharing occurs between individuals, the study deeply sequenced the blood TCR repertoires of about 5 healthy adults. To increase sequencing depth and limit assay-specific biases, different laboratories used diverse techniques to prepare libraries and sequence TCR repertoires. Between about 0.85 and 10 billion PBMCs per donor were obtained by leukapheresis. Results and caveats for the whole study, not just this receptor: Estimated clonotype richness was generally larger for naive than for memory subsets. Pairwise subsampling indicated that sequencing depth was expected to affect the degree of clonotype sharing among donors. Rarefaction of sorted-subset datasets indicated incomplete sequencing despite the large sequencing depth. The genetic and exposure-history diversity represented was limited by the small number of donors. Sampling was limited to blood, and TCR repertoires in tissue likely differ from TCR repertoires in blood. When several donors were compared, the shared fraction of clonotypes was around 5% for naive CD4, 3% to 4% for naive CD8, more than 2% for memory CD4, and roughly 0.43% for memory CD8. Clonotypes shared by all four sorted-subset donors showed higher generation probabilities than non-shared clonotypes.

For this clone: What this receptor recognizes is not known. Per-nucleotide qualities are absent, and no much larger clonotype sits a single base away.

Using the deep immunoSEQ assay, multiplex PCR amplified TCR CDR3 regions from genomic DNA. Extracted genomic DNA from each cell subset was distributed evenly across all wells of several immunoSEQ 96-well plates, and each plate was treated as a replicate. Each replicate PCR for sorted subsets received about 0.2 ug genomic DNA, equal to roughly 29,000 T cell genomes. Purified libraries were measured with a Qubit 3.0 fluorometer, size-checked on a Bioanalyzer 2100, and measured again with the KAPA Library Quantification kit. Every immunoSEQ 96-well plate was sequenced on a dedicated single-read 150-cycle Illumina NextSeq 550 flow cell. The paper's data handling went like this. Because only junctional sequences without quality scores were contained in the immunoSEQ output, filtering matching that applied to full-length reads could not be performed. To assign V/J genes and CDR3, sequences were annotated against IMGT germline references using PyIR, a Python wrapper for IgBLAST v1.9. Any read was removed if the V/J assignment was weak (E-value above 1e-6), the CDR3 was missing, or the read contained stop codons, out-of-frame junctions, or ambiguous translated residues. V3J clonotypes were defined as sequences sharing an identical inferred V gene, J gene, and CDR3 amino acid sequence. The percentage overlap between two repertoires was calculated by dividing the number of shared unique clonotypes by the size of the smaller repertoire. Three approaches were used to assess repertoire richness: RTK rarefaction, the Chao1 estimator, and Recon v2.1 estimates of unobserved clonotypes. OLGA was used to compute generation probabilities for all TCRbeta clonotypes that the gDNA method yielded from four donors. TCRdb stores this immuneACCESS table with in-frame sequences only. Part of the clones is absent; in the studies checked, under half of the shortfall reflects unresolved V genes, and no reason is known for the rest. The D gene and trimming were derived from the DNA, and the V and J assignments and clone size from that table. This sample is represented by about 1.5 million clones; 95% to 99% of them were singletons. Of the sample, approximately 0.45% is held by the ten largest clones.

From a lookup of the germline V gene, CDR1 and CDR2 are KGHSH and LQKENI. Taken from cysteine to phenylalanine, the CDR3 has 15 residues. Only the CDR3 portion is preserved as DNA: 45 bases, with reading frame beginning at the first base. V loses 2 bases of germline sequence and J loses 0 bases, and the interval between the two ends is 8 bases. The donors were healthy, HIV-negative adults who had no recently reported acute infections or vaccinations. Every donor was a Caucasian adult living in Nashville, Tennessee, USA. CD4+ T cells were enriched by magnetic negative selection, after which naive cells were positively selected on CD45RA and the negative fraction was taken as the memory subset. After blood collection by leukapheresis, PBMCs were isolated using Ficoll-Histopaque density gradient centrifugation and then cryopreserved in the vapor phase of liquid nitrogen. Purity and quantity of every magnetically sorted T cell population were checked by analytical flow cytometry. Each sorted fraction had its genomic DNA isolated and then quantified by UV absorbance on a Nanodrop 2000c.

The receptor comes from a man aged 25 to 40 in good health. The receptor chain draws on TRBV18 and TRBJ2-1; confidence is insufficient to name the D gene. Material: naive CD4+ T cells sorted from blood. The label giving this sample's cell subset or site can be read as: CD45RA+ positively selected. CDR3 loop: CASSPIESSYNEQFF. The DNA reads TGTGCCAGCTCACCAATCGAGTCCTCCTACAATGAGCAGTTCTTC.